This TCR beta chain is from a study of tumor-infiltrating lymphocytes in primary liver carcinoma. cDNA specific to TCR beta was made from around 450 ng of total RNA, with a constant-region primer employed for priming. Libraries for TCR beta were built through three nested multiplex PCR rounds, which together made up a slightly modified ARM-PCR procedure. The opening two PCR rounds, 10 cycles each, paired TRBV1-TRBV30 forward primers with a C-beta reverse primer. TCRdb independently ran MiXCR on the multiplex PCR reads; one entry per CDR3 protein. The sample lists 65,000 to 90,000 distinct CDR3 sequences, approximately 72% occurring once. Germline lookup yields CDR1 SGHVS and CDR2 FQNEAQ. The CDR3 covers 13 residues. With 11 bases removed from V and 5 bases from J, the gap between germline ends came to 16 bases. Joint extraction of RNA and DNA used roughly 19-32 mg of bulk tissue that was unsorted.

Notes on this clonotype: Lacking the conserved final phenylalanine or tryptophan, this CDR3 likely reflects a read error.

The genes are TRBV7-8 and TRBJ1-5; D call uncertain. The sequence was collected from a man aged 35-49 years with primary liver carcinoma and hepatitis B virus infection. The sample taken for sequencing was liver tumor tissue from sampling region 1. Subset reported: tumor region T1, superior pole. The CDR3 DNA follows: TGTGCCGGTAGCTTAAATCGGGATCAGCCCCAGCATTCT. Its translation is CAGSLNRDQPQHS.